The 23 T cell receptor beta chains listed next were all sequenced from one sample in a study of vaccination effects on CD4 cells after COVID-19. Their antigens remain unidentified. Antigen-specific CD4+ T cells were expanded (with viral peptide pools) by the ViraFEST assay ahead of sequencing. It was after more than nine days of culture that CD4+ T cells were isolated. Absence of prior SARS-CoV-2 infection characterized the vaccine recipients, who showed negative nucleocapsid antibodies. Repertoires were generated with immunoSEQ multiplex PCR, while TCRdb's copy carries only in-frame clones and drops some. The table lists tens of thousands of clones, over 65% of them singletons. Sample: CD4+ T cells from PBMCs cultured with HCoV-NL63 spike peptides, taken before COVID-19 vaccination. The receptor set was obtained from a human donor who received a COVID-19 vaccine.

This chain uses TRBV7-2 with TRBJ1-2; no firm D call. Between the trimmed V and J ends, which lost 4 bases and 3 bases, there was a span of 15 bases. Germline loops: CDR1 SGHTA, CDR2 FQGNSA. CDR3 length: 15 residues. The CDR3, as DNA: TGTGCCAGCAGCTCAGACATAACAGCATACTATGGCTACACCTTC. Its translation: CASSSDITAYYGYTF.

V usage is TRBV28 and J usage is TRBJ1-2; 8 nucleotides align to TRBD1. V trimming: 7 bases; J trimming: 4 bases; junction bases outside the gene matches: 8. Looked up from germline, CDR1 is MDHEN and CDR2 is SYDVKM. CDR3 size: 14 residues. This CDR3 reads CASTLQGASYGYTF. In DNA, the CDR3 is TGTGCCAGCACCTTGCAGGGGGCGAGCTATGGCTACACCTTC.

The rearrangement links TRBV4-1 to TRBJ1-2, with a possible D match to TRBD1 (6 bases). Trimming pared 0 bases from V and 1 base from J, leaving 9 bases between. Germline assignment: CDR1 MGHRA and CDR2 YSYEKL. CDR3 size: 15 residues. The CDR3 DNA reads TGCGCCAGCAGCCAAGACAGGGGCCGTAACTATGGCTACACCTTC. Encoded protein: CASSQDRGRNYGYTF.

The CDR3 bases are TGCGCCAGCAGCCAGACCCGGGGCTTAAATGAAAAACTGTTTTTT. Its translation is CASSQTRGLNEKLFF. The chain recombines TRBV4-3 with TRBJ1-4; D is perhaps TRBD1 (5 bases). CDR1 is LGHNA and CDR2 is YSLEER in the germline V gene. The CDR3 totals 15 residues. The ends were cut back, 3 bases at V and 5 bases at J, with 13 bases in the middle.

V is TRBV3-1 (or the pseudogene TRBV3-2) and J is TRBJ2-3; D ambiguous. CDR1 is LGHDT, CDR2 YNNKEL, per germline (reference sequence). The CDR3 consists of 12 residues. Between the trimmed V and J ends, which lost 0 bases and 10 bases, there was a span of 8 bases. The CDR3 DNA follows: TGTGCCAGCAGCCAAGACGTTAATGCGCAGTATTTT. Its protein product is CASSQDVNAQYF.

The CDR3 DNA is TGCGCCAGCAGCCGCGTCGGACGGGGCAATGAGCAGTTCTTC. This codes for CASSRVGRGNEQFF. This rearrangement joins TRBV4-1 to TRBJ2-1; maybe TRBD2 (5 bases). V lost 4 bases and J 6 bases, leaving 13 bases between the germline ends. This CDR3 spans 14 amino acids. Germline V gene sequence: CDR1 MGHRA, CDR2 YSYEKL.

The chain links TRBV14 to TRBJ1-2; D is uncertain. Trimming cost V 2 bases and J 3 bases, with 19 bases left between them. This CDR3 spans 17 amino acids. Germline V gene data show CDR1 as SGHDN and CDR2 as FVKESK. DNA for the CDR3: TGTGCCAGCAGCCAACCCCGGGTCTTGGACTTGGACTATGGCTACACCTTC. As protein: CASSQPRVLDLDYGYTF.

The chain couples TRBV7-9 to TRBJ2-7; D possibly uses TRBD1 or TRBD2 (5 bases each). Trimming left V 4 bases short and J 0 bases short, with 13 bases between. The CDR3 sequence is 15 residues long. Germline CDR1 reads SEHNR; CDR2 reads FQNEAQ (reference sequence). In nucleotides, the CDR3 is TGTGCCAGCAGCTCGGGACGAGAGGCCTCCTACGAGCAGTACTTC. Amino acids: CASSSGREASYEQYF.

The DNA of the CDR3 is TGTGCCAGCAGCCCGGACTGGGTCTATGGCTACACCTTC. As protein: CASSPDWVYGYTF. V is TRBV7-2 and J is TRBJ1-2; D not certain. The germline V gene has CDR1 SGHTA and CDR2 FQGNSA. V lost 5 bases to trimming and J lost 4 bases, with 11 bases between them. The CDR3 consists of 13 residues.

The table lists this clone with a few counts. The chain joins TRBV6-6 to TRBJ1-2; a possible D gene is TRBD1 (5 bases). The germline CDR1 and CDR2 sequences are MNHNY and SVGAGI (reference sequence). This CDR3 is 15 amino acids long. Between the trimmed V and J ends, which lost 0 bases and 4 bases, there was a span of 12 bases. Here the CDR3 reads CASSYSSGGGYGYTF. The CDR3 nucleotides read TGTGCCAGCAGTTACTCGAGTGGGGGGGGCTATGGCTACACCTTC.

DNA for the CDR3: TGTGCCAGTAGTAGCGGCAGGGGGCCGGTTAAGCCAACTGAAGCTTTCTTT. Encoded protein: CASSSGRGPVKPTEAFF. This sequence joins TRBV19 and TRBJ1-1, with 8 bases identical to TRBD1. The length of the CDR3 is 17 residues. Germline assignment: CDR1 LNHDA and CDR2 SQIVND (reference sequence). With 4 bases clipped from V and 5 bases from J, the junction kept 15 bases outside the gene matches.

The rearrangement uses TRBV5-1 and TRBJ2-1, with D uncertain. This CDR3 region has 16 residues. Germline-derived CDR1 and CDR2 are SGHRS and YFSETQ. The ends were cut back, 4 bases at V and 1 base at J, with 15 bases in the middle. The CDR3 loop is CASSARPGPSYNEQFF. The DNA of the CDR3 is TGCGCCAGCAGCGCCAGGCCGGGTCCATCCTACAATGAGCAGTTCTTC.

The J gene is TRBJ2-7, the V gene TRBV30; 9 bases match TRBD2. V lost 7 bases to trimming and J lost 4 bases; unmatched junction nucleotides: 8. The germline V gene encodes CDR1 GTSNPN and CDR2 SVGIG (reference sequence). The CDR3 loop spans 13 amino acids. CDR3 nucleotide sequence: TGTGCCTTTGAGTTAGCGGGAGCTTACGAGCAGTACTTC. This encodes CAFELAGAYEQYF.

This chain links TRBV20-1 with TRBJ2-1; D may be TRBD1 (6 bases). The CDR3 length is 11 residues. From germline, CDR1 is DFQATT and CDR2 SNEGSKA (reference sequence). V lost 4 bases and J 8 bases, leaving 9 bases between the germline ends. CDR3 in amino acids: CSATQGYEQFF. In DNA form, the CDR3 reads TGCAGTGCTACACAGGGCTATGAGCAGTTCTTC.

This chain joins TRBV14 and TRBJ1-3; 8 positions match TRBD1. The junction had 4 bases not matched to a gene; V was cut back by 2 bases and J by 4 bases. The CDR3 totals 15 residues. Germline CDR1 is SGHDN and CDR2 is FVKESK. CDR3 coding DNA: TGTGCCAGCAGCCAAAACAGGGGGAGAGGAAACACCATATATTTT. Translating it yields CASSQNRGRGNTIYF.

The chain uses TRBV19 and TRBJ1-4; TRBD1 matches at 10 bases. V gave up 5 bases and J gave up 5 bases; unmatched junction bases: 11. The CDR3 totals 17 residues. Germline loops: CDR1 LNHDA, CDR2 SQIVND (reference sequence). The CDR3 coding sequence is TGTGCCAGTAGTGCTCTCGGAGGGGGACAGGGGAATGAAAAACTGTTTTTT. As protein: CASSALGGGQGNEKLFF. Supplemented by reference TRBV19 and TRBJ1-4, the full variable domain reads DGGITQSPKYLFRKEGQNVTLSCEQNLNHDAMYWYRQDPGQGLRLIYYSQIVNDFQKGDIAEGYSVSREKKESFPLTVTSAQKNPTAFYLCASSALGGGQGNEKLFFGSGTQLSVL.

This clone has only a few counts. The chain recombines TRBV29-1 with TRBJ1-1; 8 nucleotides align to TRBD1. There are 14 residues in the CDR3. Germline V gene sequence: CDR1 SQVTM, CDR2 ANQGSEA. V was pared by 5 bases and J by 4 bases, with 9 bases of the junction left unmatched. The CDR3 sequence is CSVFRTGISTEAFF. The CDR3 DNA is TGCAGCGTTTTCCGGACAGGGATTAGCACTGAAGCTTTCTTT.

In its sample, this clone is large (0.1 to 1%). The chain links TRBV30 to TRBJ1-2, with D unresolved. With 6 bases removed from V and 5 bases from J, the gap between germline ends came to 10 bases. CDR1 GTSNPN and CDR2 SVGIG come from the germline V gene (reference sequence). The length of the CDR3 is 11 residues. The CDR3 region has the DNA TGTGCCTGTGTGGGGAGGTATGGCTACACCTTC. Translated, it gives CACVGRYGYTF.

The gene calls are TRBV25-1 and TRBJ1-1, with D possibly matching TRBD1 (5 bases). Germline CDR1 is MGHDK and CDR2 is SYGVNS. This CDR3 contains 14 residues. Trimming removed 1 base from V and 4 bases from J, with 10 bases in between. For the CDR3, the DNA is TGTGCCAGCAGTGAATTCCAGGGTGGCACTGAAGCTTTCTTT. This encodes CASSEFQGGTEAFF.

The chain joins TRBV20-1 to TRBJ2-3; either TRBD1 or TRBD2 may fit D (5 bases each). This CDR3 has 16 residues. Per the germline V gene, CDR1 is DFQATT and CDR2 is SNEGSKA (reference sequence). Between the trimmed V and J ends, which lost 3 bases and 0 bases, there was a span of 16 bases. The chain's CDR3 is CSASIRDRQSTDTQYF. The CDR3 DNA follows: TGCAGTGCTAGTATACGGGACCGCCAAAGCACAGATACGCAGTATTTT.

The rearrangement uses TRBV27 and TRBJ1-4, with D unresolved. From germline, CDR1 is MNHEY and CDR2 SMNVEV (reference sequence). The CDR3 extends over 13 amino acids. V lost 3 bases, J lost 5 bases, and 7 bases lay in between. CDR3: CASSFTANEKLFF. In DNA, the CDR3 is TGTGCCAGCAGTTTTACCGCCAATGAAAAACTGTTTTTT. Full variable domain (missing parts from reference TRBV27 and TRBJ1-4): EAQVTQNPRYLITVTGKKLTVTCSQNMNHEYMSWYRQDPGLGLRQIYYSMNVEVTDKGDVPEGYKVSRKEKRNFPLILESPSPNQTSLYFCASSFTANEKLFFGSGTQLSVL.

This clone was seen only a few times. The V and J genes are TRBV28 and TRBJ2-2, with 8 bases fitting TRBD1. CDR3 length: 15 amino acids. Germline-derived CDR1 and CDR2 are MDHEN and SYDVKM. J was trimmed by 6 bases and V by 6 bases; bases with no gene match: 9. This chain's CDR3 is CASRTDRVRSGELFF. CDR3 DNA: TGTGCCAGCAGGACGGACAGGGTGCGCTCCGGGGAGCTGTTTTTT.

The gene calls are TRBV7-2 and TRBJ2-3; unclear D gene. V lost 4 bases and J lost 2, with 4 bases in between. CDR1 and CDR2 (germline): SGHTA, FQGNSA. The CDR3 is made up of 12 amino acids. CDR3 protein: CASSSATDTQYF. The CDR3 nucleotides read TGTGCCAGCAGCTCCGCCACAGATACGCAGTATTTT.